This T cell receptor (beta chain) derives from a study of lymphopenia after photon versus proton radiotherapy. Study observations and caveats: Photon-treated patients lost naive T cells and TCR diversity; proton-treated stayed stable. Post-nadir diversity loss with photons came from oligoclonal expansion, particularly CD8+ Temra cells.

The assay was immunoSEQ multiplex PCR, and TCRdb's table has in-frame clones only and misses some. The repertoire includes 15,000 to 20,000 clones, less than 90% of them detected once, and 45% to 60% sits in the top ten. Notes on this clone: Its target is not known.

V shed 3 bases and J 3 bases; nucleotides not matched to a gene: 2. The CDR3 runs 15 residues. Germline values: CDR1 LGHNA, CDR2 YNFKEQ. The specimen comprised peripheral blood, sampled from a patient treated with proton-based radiotherapy. The source of this sequence is a woman in her sixties with cholangiocarcinoma. Some clones in this sample may be carry-over from other donors' samples. This chain joins TRBV4-2 and TRBJ2-1; 10 nucleotides match TRBD1. This chain's CDR3 is CASSHGTGDYNEQFF. DNA for the CDR3: TGTGCCAGCAGCCACGGGACAGGGGACTACAATGAGCAGTTCTTC.